This T cell receptor beta chain was documented in a study of early T cells in non-severe SARS-CoV-2 infection. Unique molecular identifier tags were affixed to discrete cDNA molecules. TCRdb used MiXCR to reprocess the 5' RACE reads, holding one entry per CDR3 protein. The table records 70,000 or so distinct CDR3 sequences, 9% to 15% of them present only once. This clonotype has a count of ten or more. The antigen remains unidentified. CDR1 is MNHEY, CDR2 SMNVEV, per germline (reference sequence). This CDR3 region has 14 residues. V was clipped by 4 bases and J by 2 bases, with 11 bases between them. General study findings and limits: Matching against VDJdb likely underestimated virus-specific expansions, favoring anti-spike CD8.

The sequence came from an adult who was a healthcare worker with PCR-confirmed SARS-CoV-2 infection or an uninfected control (not recorded which). The chain carries TRBV27 and TRBJ1-2; the D gene is possibly TRBD1 (6 bases). The sequenced sample consisted of whole blood. CDR3 in DNA: TGTGCCAGCAGTTGGGCAGGGGCGAACTATGGCTACACCTTC. Amino acid sequence: CASSWAGANYGYTF.